One sample yielded the 31 T cell receptor beta chains listed below, sequenced in a study of T cells in Graves' hyperthyroidism and ophthalmopathy. Amplified TCR beta CDR3 regions came from RNA transcripts. When the TCR CDR3 underwent first-round RT-PCR, the HTBI primer set was used. TCRdb reprocessed the multiplex PCR reads via MiXCR and lists one record per CDR3 protein. This sample has 600,000 to 900,000 distinct CDR3 sequences; around 15% occur once, and the top ten carry 8.4%. Sample: blood. These TCRs come from a man younger than 35 with Graves' hyperthyroidism.

The V gene is TRBV9, the J gene TRBJ1-2; D might be TRBD1 (6 bases). The CDR3 extends over 13 amino acids. Germline V gives CDR1 SGDLS, CDR2 YYNGEE. With 3 bases removed from V and 8 bases from J, the gap between germline ends came to 14 bases. The CDR3 DNA follows: TGTGCCAGCAGCGGAGAACAGGGTGGAGGCTACACCTTC. As protein: CASSGEQGGGYTF. Using reference TRBV9 and TRBJ1-2 for the parts outside the CDR3, the full variable domain is DSGVTQTPKHLITATGQRVTLRCSPRSGDLSVYWYQQSLDQGLQFLIQYYNGEERAKGNILERFSAQQFPDLHSELNLSSLELGDSALYFCASSGEQGGGYTFGSGTRLTVV.

This clonotype was counted ten times or more. The chain couples TRBV7-9 to TRBJ2-7, with D maybe TRBD2 (5 bases). The CDR3 is 14 amino acids. Between the trimmed V and J ends, which lost 0 bases and 3 bases, there was a span of 9 bases. Germline values: CDR1 SEHNR, CDR2 FQNEAQ (reference sequence). The chain's CDR3 is CASSLAGEIYEQYF. In DNA form, the CDR3 reads TGTGCCAGCAGCTTAGCGGGAGAAATCTACGAGCAGTACTTC.

There are a few counts of this clonotype. The gene calls are TRBV5-1 and TRBJ2-5; 10 nucleotides align to TRBD2. The CDR3 is 18 residues long. Germline V gene data show CDR1 as SGHRS and CDR2 as YFSETQ. V shed 4 bases, J shed 5 bases, and the junction held 17 bases outside the gene matches. The CDR3, as DNA: TGCGCCAGCAGCCCTGGACAGATCAGCGGGAGGGCCGAGGAGACCCAGTACTTC. This encodes CASSPGQISGRAEETQYF.

The chain is built from TRBV19 and TRBJ2-2; a possible D gene is TRBD2 (6 bases). CDR1 LNHDA and CDR2 SQIVND come from the germline V gene (reference sequence). The V end lost 3 bases, the J end lost 2 bases, and 19 bases lay between the germline ends. The CDR3 is 18 amino acids. The CDR3: CASSIVLRRDINTGELFF. CDR3 DNA sequence: TGTGCCAGTAGTATCGTCTTAAGGCGGGATATAAACACCGGGGAGCTGTTTTTT.

This clonotype was counted between two and nine times. The V call is TRBV2, the J call TRBJ2-1; 7 bases fit TRBD2. V was clipped by 4 bases and J by 8 bases; unmatched bases: 8. The CDR3 is 14 amino acids. In germline, CDR1 is SNHLY, CDR2 FYNNEI. The CDR3 reads CASSGGEGPYEQFF. CDR3 DNA: TGTGCCAGCAGTGGGGGGGAGGGCCCGTATGAGCAGTTCTTC.

V is TRBV27 and J is TRBJ1-6; unclear D gene. The V gene's germline CDR1 is MNHEY and CDR2 SMNVEV (reference sequence). CDR3 length: 14 amino acids. The V end was cut by 4 bases, the J end by 10 bases, with 14 bases between. The CDR3 reads CASSSSPGNSPLHF. For the CDR3, the DNA is TGTGCCAGCAGTTCAAGTCCAGGAAACTCACCCCTCCACTTT.

The chain combines TRBV30 with TRBJ1-2, with TRBD1 identical over 9 bases. The CDR3 consists of 14 residues. J gave up 7 bases and V 1 base, and 7 bases lay outside the gene matches. Germline CDR1 and CDR2: GTSNPN and SVGIG (reference sequence). The CDR3 DNA reads as TGTGCCTGGAGTGCCGGGACAGGGTATAGTGGCTACACCTTC. Protein product: CAWSAGTGYSGYTF. Drawing the rest from reference TRBV30 and TRBJ1-2, the complete variable domain is SQTIHQWPATLVQPVGSPLSLECTVEGTSNPNLYWYRQAAGRGLQLLFYSVGIGQISSEVPQNLSASRPQDRQFILSSKKLLLSDSGFYLCAWSAGTGYSGYTFGSGTRLTVV.

This clonotype was counted only a few times. The rearrangement links TRBV6-2 or TRBV6-3 to TRBJ1-4; D is unresolved. CDR1 is MNHEY, CDR2 SVGEGT, per germline. Trimming pared 2 bases from V and 6 bases from J, leaving 10 bases between. The CDR3 sequence is 14 residues long. The CDR3 DNA sequence: TGTGCCAGCAGTTACGGGAGGGTCGATGAAAAACTGTTTTTT. It codes for CASSYGRVDEKLFF.

This clonotype was counted between two and nine times. The CDR3 loop is CASSLQDLNYGYTF. DNA for the CDR3: TGCGCCAGCAGCTTGCAGGACCTTAACTATGGCTACACCTTC. The chain recombines TRBV5-1 with TRBJ1-2; no definite D call. Germline CDR1 is SGHRS and CDR2 is YFSETQ. The CDR3 sequence is 14 residues long. Trimming shortened V by 1 base and J by 1 base, and 8 bases separated the two germline ends.

With regard to this clonotype: It may be a read error: a sequence one base away is much more abundant. This chain joins TRBV7-2 and TRBJ2-7, with D possibly matching TRBD2 (6 bases). The J call is doubtful: the DNA matches TRBJ2-1 better. The CDR3 has 16 residues. The V gene's germline CDR1 is SGHTA and CDR2 FQGNSA. In nucleotides, the CDR3 is TGTGCCAGCAGCCGGATGCGGACTAAAAGCTCCTACGAGCAGTTCTTC. This translates into CASSRMRTKSSYEQFF.

The sample holds a few counts of this clonotype. This chain uses TRBV19 with TRBJ2-1; 7 nucleotides align to TRBD2. CDR1 LNHDA and CDR2 SQIVND come from the germline V gene (reference sequence). The junction had 5 bases not matched to a gene; V was cut back by 3 bases and J by 0 bases. This CDR3 is 16 amino acids long. This CDR3 is CASSIQGGSSYNEQFF. Here the CDR3 DNA reads TGTGCCAGTAGTATTCAAGGCGGGAGCTCCTACAATGAGCAGTTCTTC.

This clonotype was seen once. The chain uses TRBV5-1 and TRBJ2-4; 12 bases agree with TRBD2. The CDR3 is 16 residues long. The germline CDR1 and CDR2 sequences are SGHRS and YFSETQ. V shed 4 bases and J 2 bases; nucleotides not matched to a gene: 4. The CDR3: CASSLLAGGSKNIQYF. The CDR3 region has the DNA TGCGCCAGCAGCCTACTAGCGGGGGGATCCAAAAACATTCAGTACTTC.

This clonotype was seen only a few times. The V gene is TRBV2, the J gene TRBJ2-7; a weak D match, TRBD2 (6 bases). Trimming pared 7 bases from V and 0 bases from J, leaving 16 bases between. Per the germline V gene, CDR1 is SNHLY and CDR2 is FYNNEI. The length of the CDR3 is 15 residues. The CDR3 bases are TGTGCCAGCAAGGTGCGCGGGGTGAGCTCCTACGAGCAGTACTTC. Translated: CASKVRGVSSYEQYF. The variable domain in full, completed from reference TRBV2 and TRBJ2-7, reads EPEVTQTPSHQVTQMGQEVILRCVPISNHLYFYWYRQILGQKVEFLVSFYNNEISEKSEIFDDQFSVERPDGSNFTLKIRSTKLEDSAMYFCASKVRGVSSYEQYFGPGTRLTVT.

The chain joins TRBV29-1 to TRBJ1-1; a possible D gene is TRBD1 (5 bases). V lost 6 bases and J 3 bases, leaving 11 bases between the germline ends. The germline gives CDR1 SQVTM, CDR2 ANQGSEA. This CDR3 has 12 amino acids. DNA for the CDR3: TGCAGCGTCGGATGGGGGGACACTGAAGCTTTCTTT. Translating gives CSVGWGDTEAFF.

V gene TRBV6-2 or TRBV6-3 combines with J gene TRBJ2-7, with D possibly TRBD1 on 6 matching bases. The CDR3 has 13 amino acids. Trimming pared 5 bases from V and 5 bases from J, leaving 13 bases between. CDR1 and CDR2 from the germline V gene are MNHEY and SVGEGT. The CDR3 region has the DNA TGTGCCAGCAGTATCGACAGGTGGAACGAGCAGTACTTC. Protein sequence: CASSIDRWNEQYF.

About this clonotype itself: This may be a read error, as it is one base from a much larger clone. The chain uses TRBV7-8 and TRBJ1-1; D perhaps matches TRBD1 (5 bases). The CDR3 extends over 15 amino acids. Germline-derived CDR1 and CDR2 are SGHVS and FQNEAQ. The CDR3 DNA reads TGTGCCAGCAGCCCCCCGACAGTTGGAAACACTGTAGCTTTCTTT. Translation: CASSPPTVGNTVAFF.

The V and J genes are TRBV12-3 or TRBV12-4 and TRBJ2-2; D possibly corresponds to TRBD1 (7 bases). Trimming cost V 6 bases and J 5 bases, with 13 bases left between them. The CDR3 is 14 amino acids. The CDR3, as DNA: TGTGCCAGCAGCCCGACAGGGAGGACCGGGGAGCTGTTTTTT. Its protein product is CASSPTGRTGELFF.

The chain employs TRBV9 and TRBJ2-5; 13 bases line up with TRBD2. V was pared by 4 bases and J by 4 bases, with 7 bases of the junction left unmatched. The germline V gene encodes CDR1 SGDLS and CDR2 YYNGEE. The CDR3 loop spans 16 amino acids. The CDR3, as DNA: TGTGCCAGCAGCCATGGGACTAGCGGGATAGTAGAGACCCAGTACTTC. Protein sequence: CASSHGTSGIVETQYF.

V and J are TRBV14 and TRBJ2-7; 11 bases are a match to TRBD2. V gave up 5 bases and J gave up 2 bases; unmatched junction bases: 2. The CDR3 has 14 residues. Germline V lookup: CDR1 SGHDN, CDR2 FVKESK. CDR3 in amino acids: CASSKLAGAYEQYF. The CDR3 nucleotides are TGTGCCAGCAGCAAACTAGCGGGAGCCTACGAGCAGTACTTC.

This clonotype was recorded many times. The chain uses TRBV18 and TRBJ2-7; no clear D gene. The CDR3 is 13 residues long. Germline V CDR1 and CDR2: KGHSH, LQKENI. The V gene lost 3 bases and the J gene lost 2 bases, with 8 bases spanning the gap. DNA of the CDR3: TGTGCCAGCTCACCTAACGGAGCCTACGAGCAGTACTTC. Encoded protein: CASSPNGAYEQYF. The full variable domain, completed using reference TRBV18 and TRBJ2-7, is NAGVMQNPRHLVRRRGQEARLRCSPMKGHSHVYWYRQLPEEGLKFMVYLQKENIIDESGMPKERFSAEFPKEGPSILRIQQVVRGDSAAYFCASSPNGAYEQYFGPGTRLTVT.

Ten or more counts support this clonotype. This chain links TRBV11-2 with TRBJ2-1, with a weak D call TRBD2 (5 bases). The CDR3 has 16 amino acids. Germline CDR1 reads SGHAT; CDR2 reads FQNNGV. The ends were cut back, 1 base at V and 9 bases at J, with 19 bases in the middle. CDR3 bases: TGTGCCAGCAGCTTAGTAGCCAGCGGACCTTTGGGTGAGCAGTTCTTC. Translated, it gives CASSLVASGPLGEQFF.

This clonotype appeared many times. The V call is TRBV10-3, the J call TRBJ1-5; D call uncertain. CDR3 length: 17 residues. The V and J ends lost 0 bases and 1 base respectively, with 13 bases between them. Per germline, CDR1 ENHRY and CDR2 SYGVKD. The CDR3 nucleotides read TGTGCCATCAGTGAGTCGAGAGGTCTGGGGAGCAATCAGCCCCAGCATTTT. Amino acid sequence: CAISESRGLGSNQPQHF.

This clonotype was detected ten times or more. J is TRBJ2-1 and V is TRBV20-1; D possibly matches TRBD1 or TRBD2 (5 bases each). Per the germline V gene, CDR1 is DFQATT and CDR2 is SNEGSKA (reference sequence). Trimming stripped 4 bases from V and 5 bases from J, with 9 bases between. This CDR3 is 12 amino acids long. Written as DNA, the CDR3 is TGCAGTGCTATGGGGCGGGACAATGAGCAGTTCTTC. This codes for CSAMGRDNEQFF.

The V call is TRBV7-9, the J call TRBJ2-3; 7 bases are shared with TRBD2. The CDR3 is 16 residues long. V lost 4 bases, J lost 6 bases, and 13 bases stayed unmatched. The V gene's germline CDR1 is SEHNR and CDR2 FQNEAQ (reference sequence). CDR3 in amino acids: CASSSLSGGSRDTQYF. The CDR3 DNA follows: TGTGCCAGCAGCTCCCTGTCGGGCGGGAGTAGGGATACGCAGTATTTT.

This clonotype came up many times. The genes are TRBV11-1 and TRBJ2-7; 9 nucleotides agree with TRBD1. The J segment lost 4 bases and the V segment lost 3 bases, leaving 7 bases of the junction unmatched. This CDR3 is 15 amino acids long. The germline V gene encodes CDR1 SGHAT and CDR2 FQDESV (reference sequence). The DNA of the CDR3 is TGTGCCAGCAGCTTTGAAATGGACAGGGGTTACGAGCAGTACTTC. Translating gives CASSFEMDRGYEQYF.

The sample holds many counts of this clonotype. This chain uses TRBV30 with TRBJ2-7, with D possibly being TRBD1 (5 bases). The CDR3 spans 15 residues. Germline CDR1 and CDR2: GTSNPN and SVGIG (reference sequence). The germline V and J ends were trimmed by 1 base and 0 bases, with 13 bases remaining between them. As DNA, the CDR3 is TGTGCCTGGAGTGGAACCGACAGCGTCTCCTACGAGCAGTACTTC. This sequence encodes CAWSGTDSVSYEQYF.

The chain links TRBV27 to TRBJ1-5; D gene unclear. Germline values: CDR1 MNHEY, CDR2 SMNVEV (reference sequence). The V end was cut by 6 bases, the J end by 1 base, with 16 bases between. CDR3 length: 16 residues. The CDR3 protein is CASSRSGGWSNQPQHF. The CDR3 coding sequence is TGTGCCAGCAGCCGAAGTGGCGGCTGGAGCAATCAGCCCCAGCATTTT.

The gene calls are TRBV13 and TRBJ2-2; 7 bases agree with TRBD2. V lost 3 bases to trimming and J lost 4 bases; unmatched junction nucleotides: 5. This CDR3 is built from 15 residues. Germline values: CDR1 PRHDT, CDR2 FYEKMQ (reference sequence). The CDR3: CASSLGGVVTGELFF. DNA of the CDR3: TGTGCCAGCAGCTTGGGGGGGGTGGTCACCGGGGAGCTGTTTTTT.

This clonotype was seen more than once but under ten times. V usage is TRBV6-1 and J usage is TRBJ1-1; no reliable D call. The CDR3 covers 11 residues. The germline V gene has CDR1 MNHNS and CDR2 SASEGT. The V end lost 5 bases, the J end lost 5 bases, and 6 bases lay between the germline ends. CDR3 residues: CASSSWTEAFF. The CDR3 DNA reads as TGTGCCAGCAGTAGTTGGACTGAAGCTTTCTTT.

In this sample, this clonotype turned up a few times. A much larger clone differs from this one at a single base, so this may be a read error. V usage is TRBV6-1 and J usage is TRBJ2-1; TRBD2 matches at 8 bases. Looked up from germline, CDR1 is MNHNS and CDR2 is SASEGT. The CDR3 covers 17 residues. The CDR3 DNA reads as TGTGCCGGCAGGGAGACTAGCGTCTTCGGCTCCTACAATGAGCAGTTCTTC. This gives the protein CAGRETSVFGSYNEQFF.

This clonotype was found many times. V is TRBV2 and J is TRBJ2-3; D is ambiguous. Trimming cost V 3 bases and J 5 bases, with 6 bases left between them. Germline lookup yields CDR1 SNHLY and CDR2 FYNNEI. The CDR3 contains 12 residues. The CDR3 DNA reads TGTGCCAGCAGTGAGGCCGTAGATACGCAGTATTTT. Residues: CASSEAVDTQYF.